These T cell receptor beta chains were read from a single sample in a study of blood T cell repertoires in COVID-19. Assay used: immunoSEQ multiplex PCR; TCRdb lists only in-frame clones, some missing. The table includes roughly 80,000 clones, roughly 89% detected once. Sequencing was performed on peripheral blood. These receptors came from a man aged 50-60 years with acute or convalescent COVID-19. Both conserved end residues are trimmed from each CDR3.

j_call | v_call | cdr3_aa
TRBJ1-2 | TRBV5-5 | ASRPTVNYGYT
TRBJ2-1 | TRBV15 | ATSRDKREPGYSSYNEQF
TRBJ1-3 | TRBV6-6 | ACRSSGNTIY
TRBJ2-1 | TRBV7-9 | ASIPPGALYNEQF
TRBJ1-3 | TRBV6-6 | ACVMDNSGNTIY
TRBJ2-5 | TRBV12-5 | ASGPGQGPQETQY
TRBJ2-7 | TRBV10-2 | ASRGRDWVY
TRBJ1-5 | TRBV19 | ASSIPPGTGGSQPQH
TRBJ1-2 | TRBV15 | ATSGRRNYGYT
TRBJ1-5 | TRBV7-2 | ASSRQGGQPQH
TRBJ1-3 | TRBV7-6 | ASSLDRVTGNTIY
TRBJ2-1 | TRBV4-3 | ASSHPGQAFNEQF
TRBJ2-2 | TRBV3-1/TRBV3-2 | ASSDRVWNTGELF
TRBJ2-2 | TRBV2 | ASSVVEAGELF
TRBJ1-3 | TRBV18 | ASSAGQLSGNTIY
TRBJ1-1 | TRBV19 | ASHQVLGTEAF
TRBJ2-3 | TRBV5-1 | ASSLDGVATDTQY
TRBJ1-3 | TRBV4-3 | ASSYSGNTIY
TRBJ1-1 | TRBV18 | ASSRRDTEAF
TRBJ1-5 | TRBV7-9 | ASSLVRGSGNQPQH
TRBJ2-7 | TRBV20-1 | SASQAYEQY
TRBJ1-1 | TRBV7-9 | ASSSSRTGNAEAF
TRBJ1-2 | TRBV11-2 | ASSLSQAGDGYT
TRBJ2-7 | TRBV7-2 | ASSLAAGRGVEQY
TRBJ1-1 | TRBV12-5 | ASGLTLQGLVKVH
TRBJ2-1 | TRBV7-6 | ASSLGTSGFGEQF
TRBJ2-5 | TRBV18 | ASSPLGTQETQY
TRBJ2-3 | TRBV5-1 | ASSLASGNTDTQY
TRBJ1-6 | TRBV19 | ASSRRGKESSPLH
TRBJ2-2 | TRBV7-2 | ASSLADSSSGELF
TRBJ2-7 | TRBV12-3/TRBV12-4 | ASSHGQQQY
TRBJ2-3 | TRBV9 | ASSGRLAGGRERTDTQY
TRBJ1-5 | TRBV7-9 | ASSLLSPGQGPGQPQH
TRBJ1-2 | TRBV24-1 | ATSDFRTGKGYT
TRBJ2-1 | TRBV4-3 | ASSQTDYSEQF
TRBJ1-1 | TRBV28 | ASSVQGRFVNTEAF
TRBJ1-5 | TRBV2 | ASSEAGQPQH
TRBJ2-1 | TRBV6-5 | ASSSTTIARNEQF
TRBJ1-3 | TRBV30 | AWSQFPGDGNTIY
TRBJ2-1 | TRBV28 | ASNQGAKAVWGYNEQF
TRBJ1-2 | TRBV6-2/TRBV6-3 | ASSYAYPGST
TRBJ1-6 | TRBV6-5 | ASRGQGGSNSPLH
TRBJ1-1 | TRBV5-1 | ASSTGQRSLEAF
TRBJ2-1 | TRBV27 | ASSLRDRSQNEQF
TRBJ1-6 | TRBV12-3/TRBV12-4 | ASSKGGNSPLH
TRBJ2-1 | TRBV29-1 | SVEASGGYEQF
TRBJ1-5 | TRBV4-2 | ASSQGGGEQPQH
TRBJ2-3 | TRBV24-1 | ATSTRLTDTQY
TRBJ1-5 | TRBV28 | ASSQGGFNQPQH
TRBJ1-5 | TRBV7-2 | ASSRTLGGNQPQH
TRBJ2-5 | TRBV18 | ASSPPPGSETQY
TRBJ2-1 | TRBV5-4 | ASSLVTSSSYNEQF
TRBJ1-2 | TRBV7-9 | ASRRGSGNYGYT
TRBJ1-1 | TRBV6-2/TRBV6-3 | ASSYGGGPEAF
TRBJ2-7 | TRBV11-2 | ASSLTGTGSWAYEQY
TRBJ2-7 | TRBV20-1 | SASVFSYEQY
TRBJ2-5 | TRBV5-4 | ASSHGGTGKETQY
TRBJ2-1 | TRBV6-1 | ASSEGILAGISYNEQF
TRBJ2-7 | TRBV18 | ASHRTSVYEQY